This TCR beta chain was identified during a study of shared T cell receptors in the human thymus. The length of the CDR3 is 15 residues. The germline V gene has CDR1 SGHKS and CDR2 YYEKEE (reference sequence). The V and J ends lost 0 bases and 4 bases respectively, with 13 bases between them. Profiled with immunoSEQ multiplex PCR; TCRdb holds only in-frame clones, not every one. The data contain about 380,000 clones, about 95% of them seen just once; the ten biggest clones take up approximately 0.02%. This clone was counted once. The chain is built from TRBV5-5 and TRBJ1-2; D perhaps matches TRBD1 (6 bases). The TCR comes from a human donor. Material: thymocytes. In DNA form, the CDR3 reads TGTGCCAGCAGCTTGGCCGGTCGGGGGCCCTATGGCTACACCTTC. Protein product: CASSLAGRGPYGYTF.